These T cell receptor beta chains were read from a single sample in a study of identical twins. Via MiXCR, TCRdb re-called the 5' RACE reads, giving one row per CDR3 protein. The sample gives 700,000 or so distinct CDR3 sequences, 8.6% of which show up once; 0.98% is in the top ten. These data were likewise used in another study, on yellow fever vaccine responses in identical twins.

Sequencing used PBMCs. The source is a woman aged 18-29 years in good health. Each CDR3 is given with its conserved first and last residue. The order of the fields is J gene, V gene, CDR3 protein.

j_call: TRBJ2-5; v_call: TRBV20-1; cdr3_aa: CSAPKNSGGAGTQYF
j_call: TRBJ2-7; v_call: TRBV20-1; cdr3_aa: CSATLGLADYF
j_call: TRBJ2-3; v_call: TRBV6-1; cdr3_aa: CASGQGLGTDTQYF
j_call: TRBJ1-1; v_call: TRBV4-1; cdr3_aa: CASSQVISIGRAEAFF
j_call: TRBJ2-2; v_call: TRBV24-1; cdr3_aa: CATSDITRELFF
j_call: TRBJ2-1; v_call: TRBV20-1; cdr3_aa: CSARETSGIYNEQFF
j_call: TRBJ2-7; v_call: TRBV4-3; cdr3_aa: CASSQEVGAGYEQYF
j_call: TRBJ2-7; v_call: TRBV14; cdr3_aa: CASSQDLQGYYEQYF
j_call: TRBJ2-5; v_call: TRBV15; cdr3_aa: CATSRGAGVHQETQYF
j_call: TRBJ2-5; v_call: TRBV6-2/TRBV6-3; cdr3_aa: CASNAGGQETQYF
j_call: TRBJ1-4; v_call: TRBV28; cdr3_aa: CASRAYRVLNEKLFF
j_call: TRBJ2-7; v_call: TRBV7-7; cdr3_aa: CASRAGISYEQYF
j_call: TRBJ2-3; v_call: TRBV28; cdr3_aa: CASSSSDRLSTDTQYF
j_call: TRBJ1-5; v_call: TRBV20-1; cdr3_aa: CSAIQGRVFRNQPQHF
j_call: TRBJ1-1; v_call: TRBV19; cdr3_aa: CASSRDTMNTEAFF
j_call: TRBJ2-1; v_call: TRBV12-3/TRBV12-4; cdr3_aa: CASSRSGSSYNEQFF